This TCR beta chain was sequenced during a study of T cells in Graves' hyperthyroidism and ophthalmopathy. Study conclusions and caveats: Ophthalmopathy was model-predicted a median 6.5 months pre-onset. Stable hyperthyroidism was told apart from ophthalmopathy by a model built on 13 V-J features. The majority of expanded thyroid clonotypes above 0.001 also appeared in blood.

This CDR3 comprises 13 residues. CDR1 and CDR2 (germline): SGDLS, YYNGEE. Trimming pared 2 bases from V and 7 bases from J, leaving 9 bases between. Using RNA transcripts as the source, TCR beta CDR3 regions were amplified. TCR CDR3 underwent first-round RT-PCR with the HTBI primer set. TCRdb called the multiplex PCR reads again in MiXCR, with one record for every CDR3 protein. The data hold hundreds of thousands of distinct CDR3 sequences, with around 40% observed a single time. Comment on this clonotype: The antigen remains unidentified.

The chain employs TRBV9 and TRBJ2-2; D not certain. This sequence was found in a woman in her 40s with Graves' hyperthyroidism. Source material: blood. This CDR3 is CASSVQASGELFF. DNA of the CDR3: TGTGCCAGCAGCGTCCAGGCCAGCGGGGAGCTGTTTTTT.